One sample yielded the 27 T cell receptor beta chains listed below, sequenced in a study of blood T cell repertoires in COVID-19. The method was immunoSEQ multiplex PCR; TCRdb's version includes in-frame clones alone and lacks a portion of them. The sample lists more than 350,000 clones, around 92% seen once, with around 3% in the top ten. Specimen: peripheral blood. The receptor source for this set is a woman in her 30s with COVID-19, enrolled during active disease.

The chain recombines TRBV28 with TRBJ2-7, with a weak D call TRBD1 (6 bases). The CDR3 has 18 residues. Germline CDR1 and CDR2: MDHEN and SYDVKM. V lost 3 bases and J 2 bases, leaving 23 bases between the germline ends. The CDR3 loop reads CASSFPIATGQPTYEQYF. CDR3 in DNA: TGTGCCAGCAGTTTCCCGATTGCAACCGGACAGCCTACCTACGAGCAGTACTTC.

The chain has TRBV10-2 and TRBJ2-4; 10 bases map to TRBD2. Germline V gene sequence: CDR1 WSHSY, CDR2 SAAADI. Trimming removed 2 bases from V and 4 bases from J; junction bases left unmatched: 5. The CDR3 has 16 amino acids. CDR3 coding DNA: TGCGCCAGCAGTGAGCCCCTAGCGGGGGAAAAAAACATTCAGTACTTC. Translating gives CASSEPLAGEKNIQYF.

The gene calls are TRBV19 and TRBJ1-3; D not certain. Germline-derived CDR1 and CDR2 are LNHDA and SQIVND (reference sequence). The CDR3 extends over 15 amino acids. The germline V and J ends were trimmed by 5 bases and 4 bases, with 15 bases remaining between them. CDR3 DNA sequence: TGTGCCAGTAGTGTATCCACGGGATCCGGAAACACCATATATTTT. Its protein is CASSVSTGSGNTIYF.

This chain links TRBV7-8 with TRBJ1-2, with TRBD1 matching over 9 bases. The ends lost 1 base at V and 0 bases at J; junction bases unmatched: 12. Germline V gene data show CDR1 as SGHVS and CDR2 as FQNEAQ. This CDR3 spans 19 amino acids. The CDR3, as DNA: TGTGCCAGCAGCTTAGAAAGAGGGGGACAGGGCCCTTCTAACTATGGCTACACCTTC. Translation: CASSLERGGQGPSNYGYTF.

The chain recombines TRBV28 with TRBJ2-7; no clear D. V was trimmed by 6 bases and J by 7 bases, leaving 25 bases between them. Germline CDR1 is MDHEN and CDR2 is SYDVKM. There are 16 residues in the CDR3. For the CDR3, the DNA is TGTGCCAGCAGCCGGTGGTCCCGGGTGACCCCTGGTGAGCAGTACGTC. Translated, it gives CASSRWSRVTPGEQYV.

Details on this clone: The same CDR3 is also encoded by other DNA sequences in this sample. This chain connects TRBV6-5 to TRBJ1-6; tentatively, D is TRBD1 (6 bases). Germline V gene data show CDR1 as MNHEY and CDR2 as SVGAGI. This CDR3 has 15 residues. Trimming removed 2 bases from V and 9 bases from J, with 14 bases in between. The CDR3: CASSYRGGAGSPLHF. Written as DNA, the CDR3 is TGTGCCAGCAGTTACCGGGGGGGCGCAGGTTCACCCCTCCACTTT.

V and J are TRBV28 and TRBJ2-7; no clear D gene. The CDR3 is made up of 15 amino acids. V lost 2 bases and J lost 0, with 11 bases in between. The germline CDR1 and CDR2 sequences are MDHEN and SYDVKM. CDR3: CASSLGLYSSYEQYV. The CDR3 nucleotides are TGTGCCAGCAGTTTAGGGCTTTACAGCTCCTACGAGCAGTACGTC.

The DNA of the CDR3 is TGCAGCGTTGAGAGAATCGGACAGGGATATGGCTACACCTTC. Amino acids: CSVERIGQGYGYTF. The J gene is TRBJ1-2, the V gene TRBV29-1; 8 bases agree with TRBD1. This CDR3 has 14 amino acids. Trimming at V came to 3 bases and at J to 5 bases, leaving 8 bases not matched to a gene. Germline CDR1 and CDR2: SQVTM and ANQGSEA.

The rearrangement uses TRBV19 and TRBJ2-3, with a possible D match to TRBD2 (6 bases). Trimming took 6 bases from V and 5 from J, leaving 24 bases between them. The CDR3 runs 17 residues. Per the germline V gene, CDR1 is LNHDA and CDR2 is SQIVND (reference sequence). CDR3: CASSLYLTRDSIDTQYF. CDR3 in DNA: TGTGCCAGTAGCCTATACCTGACGCGGGATAGTATAGATACGCAGTATTTT.

The chain combines TRBV10-1 with TRBJ2-1; TRBD2 matches at 7 bases. The V gene end was trimmed by 3 bases and the J gene end by 10 bases; junction bases not matched to a gene: 9. CDR1 is WNHNN and CDR2 is SYGVQD in the germline V gene (reference sequence). The CDR3 length is 14 residues. The CDR3 DNA reads as TGCGCCAGCAGTGATCTGGGGGGGACCAGGGAGCAGTTCTTC. Protein sequence: CASSDLGGTREQFF.

The chain carries TRBV6-1 and TRBJ2-5, with TRBD2 matching 11 bases. The CDR3 runs to 15 residues. Germline V gene sequence: CDR1 MNHNS, CDR2 SASEGT. V shed 2 bases and J 2 bases; nucleotides not matched to a gene: 1. In DNA form, the CDR3 reads TGTGCCAGCAGTGAAATAGCGGGGGGGCAAGAGACCCAGTACTTC. It translates to CASSEIAGGQETQYF.

This clone is a singleton in its sample. The chain links TRBV19 to TRBJ2-2, with TRBD1 identical over 8 bases. V trimming: 5 bases; J trimming: 5 bases; junction bases outside the gene matches: 4. The CDR3 contains 14 residues. CDR1 and CDR2 from the germline V gene are LNHDA and SQIVND (reference sequence). The CDR3 reads CASSATGDTGELFF. In DNA, the CDR3 is TGTGCCAGTAGTGCGACAGGGGATACCGGGGAGCTGTTTTTT.

This clone has a single count. The gene calls are TRBV19 and TRBJ1-5; D uncertain. The CDR3 is 15 amino acids. V dropped 4 bases and J dropped 5 bases, with 15 bases sitting between them. Germline V gene lookup returns CDR1 LNHDA and CDR2 SQIVND (reference sequence). In DNA, the CDR3 is TGTGCCAGTAGTAATATCATGGGCTTCGATCAGCCCCAGCATTTT. The encoded protein is CASSNIMGFDQPQHF.

The rearrangement links TRBV5-4 to TRBJ2-1; tentatively, D is TRBD2 (6 bases). Germline CDR1 reads SGHNT; CDR2 reads YYREEE (reference sequence). This CDR3 comprises 14 residues. Deletions cut 5 bases from V and 0 bases from J, with 9 bases between. The CDR3 coding sequence is TGTGCCAGCAGTCACGGGAGCTCCTACAATGAGCAGTTCTTC. Translation gives CASSHGSSYNEQFF.

This clone came up a few times. The chain has TRBV3-1 (or the pseudogene TRBV3-2) and TRBJ2-1; D perhaps matches TRBD2 (5 bases). Germline V gives CDR1 LGHDT, CDR2 YNNKEL (reference sequence). With 1 base removed from V and 6 bases from J, the gap between germline ends came to 7 bases. CDR3 size: 13 residues. DNA for the CDR3: TGTGCCAGCAGCCAAGCCGGACTCAATGAGCAGTTCTTC. This encodes CASSQAGLNEQFF.

The chain employs TRBV11-3 and TRBJ2-1, with D possibly TRBD2 on 7 matching bases. The V and J ends lost 5 bases and 3 bases respectively, with 14 bases between them. The germline V gene has CDR1 SGHNT and CDR2 YENEEA. The CDR3 extends over 15 amino acids. DNA for the CDR3: TGTGCCAGCAGCCGCTGGGAGGGGGACTACAATGAGCAGTTCTTC. Translated, it gives CASSRWEGDYNEQFF.

The rearrangement links TRBV20-1 to TRBJ2-1, with 8 bases aligning to TRBD2. This CDR3 spans 11 amino acids. V shed 1 base, J shed 10 bases, and the junction held 0 bases outside the gene matches. Germline CDR1 reads DFQATT; CDR2 reads SNEGSKA (reference sequence). The CDR3 loop reads CSARGLAEQFF. DNA of the CDR3: TGCAGTGCTAGAGGACTAGCGGAGCAGTTCTTC.

This clone was found once. The V and J genes are TRBV19 and TRBJ2-7; the match to TRBD2 covers 7 bases. The germline CDR1 and CDR2 sequences are LNHDA and SQIVND (reference sequence). The CDR3 totals 16 residues. Trimming took 1 base from V and 5 from J; bases not matched to a gene: 11. The CDR3 nucleotides are TGTGCCAGTAGTATAGGGTCTCGGACTAGTGGCAACGAGCAGTACTTC. As protein: CASSIGSRTSGNEQYF.

J is TRBJ2-1 and V is TRBV19; 13 positions agree with TRBD2. V lost 6 bases to trimming and J lost 3 bases; unmatched junction nucleotides: 5. CDR3 length equals 16 residues. The germline V gene has CDR1 LNHDA and CDR2 SQIVND (reference sequence). CDR3: CASSPGLAGRYNEQFF. CDR3 in DNA: TGTGCCAGTAGCCCGGGACTAGCGGGACGCTACAATGAGCAGTTCTTC.

The CDR3 DNA reads as TGTGCCAGCAGGCCGGGACAGTGGTCCGAGCAGTACTTC. As protein: CASRPGQWSEQYF. The V call is TRBV2, the J call TRBJ2-7, with 7 positions matching TRBD1. The ends lost 6 bases at V and 6 bases at J; junction bases unmatched: 8. This CDR3 region has 13 residues. Germline CDR1 SNHLY, CDR2 FYNNEI.

The chain is built from TRBV29-1 and TRBJ1-2; no firm D call. V lost 2 bases and J lost 4, with 11 bases in between. The CDR3 has 13 residues. Germline V gives CDR1 SQVTM, CDR2 ANQGSEA. Here the CDR3 reads CSVEPDGGYGYTF. In nucleotides, the CDR3 is TGCAGCGTTGAACCTGACGGAGGCTATGGCTACACCTTC.

The rearrangement joins TRBV25-1 to TRBJ1-6; D perhaps matches TRBD1 (6 bases). Germline V CDR1 and CDR2: MGHDK, SYGVNS. There are 14 residues in the CDR3. V lost 6 bases and J lost 6, with 12 bases in between. Here the CDR3 reads CASRPQGRNSPLHF. Written as DNA, the CDR3 is TGTGCCAGCAGACCACAGGGTCGTAATTCACCCCTCCACTTT.

The V and J genes are TRBV6-5 and TRBJ1-6; tentatively, D is TRBD1 (5 bases). Germline CDR1 and CDR2: MNHEY and SVGAGI. The CDR3 loop spans 15 amino acids. Trimming removed 2 bases from V and 4 bases from J, with 9 bases in between. CDR3 in amino acids: CASSYQGAYNSPLHF. The CDR3 DNA reads TGTGCCAGCAGTTACCAAGGGGCTTATAATTCACCCCTCCACTTT.

V usage is TRBV19 and J usage is TRBJ1-2; 9 nucleotides align to TRBD1. This CDR3 has 14 residues. V was clipped by 4 bases and J by 6 bases; unmatched bases: 6. Germline values: CDR1 LNHDA, CDR2 SQIVND (reference sequence). The CDR3 region has the DNA TGTGCCAGTAGTAGGGACAGGGTGATAAATGGCTACACCTTC. Its protein product is CASSRDRVINGYTF.

The V and J genes are TRBV12-5 and TRBJ2-2; D uncertain. V lost 0 bases to trimming and J lost 4 bases, with 21 bases between them. Germline values: CDR1 LGHNT, CDR2 FRNRAP. The CDR3 loop spans 19 amino acids. The CDR3 sequence: CASGLVVIVVTVGTGELFF. As DNA, the CDR3 is TGTGCTAGTGGTTTGGTAGTTATCGTCGTCACGGTTGGCACCGGGGAGCTGTTTTTT. The complete variable domain, with remaining parts taken from reference TRBV12-5 and TRBJ2-2, reads DARVTQTPRHKVTEMGQEVTMRCQPILGHNTVFWYRQTMMQGLELLAYFRNRAPLDDSGMPKDRFSAEMPDATLATLKIQPSEPRDSAVYFCASGLVVIVVTVGTGELFFGEGSRLTVL.

The genes are TRBV6-6 and TRBJ1-2; TRBD1 might be the D (6 bases). Germline V gives CDR1 MNHNY, CDR2 SVGAGI (reference sequence). V lost 6 bases and J 4 bases, leaving 6 bases between the germline ends. The CDR3 consists of 11 residues. CDR3: CASRDSYGYTF. DNA for the CDR3: TGTGCCAGCAGGGACAGCTATGGCTACACCTTC.

The chain couples TRBV7-2 to TRBJ1-4, with a weak D call TRBD1 (5 bases). There are 14 residues in the CDR3. The V end lost 4 bases, the J end lost 4 bases, and 10 bases lay between the germline ends. The V gene's germline CDR1 is SGHTA and CDR2 FQGNSA. CDR3 sequence reads: CASSSGLGNEKLFF. The CDR3 DNA reads TGTGCCAGCAGCTCAGGGCTGGGTAATGAAAAACTGTTTTTT.